This TCR beta chain was captured in a study of TIL therapy for anti-PD-1-resistant metastatic lung cancer. V was cut by 4 bases and J by 4 bases, with 17 bases left in between. Germline V gene data show CDR1 as SGHTA and CDR2 as FQGNSA. This CDR3 has 16 residues. Specified time point: pre-treatment sample, taken before nivolumab and TIL therapy. Sequencing used immunoSEQ v3. Generated by immunoSEQ multiplex PCR, the TCRdb table keeps only in-frame clones and is missing some. The table has approximately 22,000 clones, about two thirds seen once; the top ten hold approximately 2%. This chain connects TRBV7-2 to TRBJ2-1; perhaps TRBD2 as D (5 bases). Sequencing used blood, obtained at baseline. The source of this sequence is a person aged 25 to 80 with non-small cell lung cancer. The CDR3 DNA is TGTGCCAGCAGCTCCCCTCTCCCGGGGTTGTACAATGAGCAGTTCTTC. Translation gives CASSSPLPGLYNEQFF.